This TCR beta chain was sequenced in a study of blood T cell repertoires in COVID-19. Study-wide background: Samples taken during acute and convalescent COVID-19 were collected in the United States, Italy and Spain.

CDR1 and CDR2 (germline): LGHNA, YSLEER. The CDR3 length is 17 residues. V was cut by 0 bases and J by 2 bases, with 14 bases left in between. Data came from immunoSEQ multiplex PCR; TCRdb stores just in-frame clones and leaves some out. Among approximately 220,000 clones listed, around 82% were seen once. Sequencing was performed on PBMCs or T cells enriched from blood (not recorded which). The origin of this receptor is a woman aged 45-65 years who had been exposed to COVID-19. The genes are TRBV4-3 and TRBJ1-5; perhaps TRBD1 as D (6 bases). The CDR3 coding sequence is TGCGCCAGCAGCCAAGATACCCCTCGACAGGGCAATCAGCCCCAGCATTTT. Encoded protein: CASSQDTPRQGNQPQHF.